A single TCR beta chain is shown here with its context. The antigen is not known. This specimen comes from a study of response to subunit inactivated influenza vaccine. Study-wide results and caveats: It was the authors' suggestion that each seasonal influenza vaccination recruits few new T cells.

TCRdb ran MiXCR on the RT-PCR reads and lists one entry per CDR3 protein. The data hold around 320,000 distinct CDR3 sequences, with approximately 23% observed a single time. The germline gives CDR1 SGHVS, CDR2 FQNEAQ. Trimming took off 5 bases at V and 2 bases at J, with 12 bases between the two ends. The CDR3 has 14 amino acids. The sequenced sample was PBMCs from blood, obtained about 20 months after vaccination. The rearrangement uses TRBV7-8 and TRBJ1-1, with D maybe TRBD1 (6 bases). This clonotype was sampled from a man between 50 and 69 years old who received an inactivated influenza vaccine. The CDR3 DNA sequence: TGTGCCAGCAGCCCGCAGGGGACTAACACTGAAGCTTTCTTT. It yields the protein CASSPQGTNTEAFF. Based on the CDR3 plus reference TRBV7-8 and TRBJ1-1, the full variable domain is GAGVSQSPRYKVAKRGQDVALRCDPISGHVSLFWYQQALGQGPEFLTYFQNEAQLDKSGLPSDRFFAERPEGSVSTLKIQRTQQEDSAVYLCASSPQGTNTEAFFGQGTRLTVV.